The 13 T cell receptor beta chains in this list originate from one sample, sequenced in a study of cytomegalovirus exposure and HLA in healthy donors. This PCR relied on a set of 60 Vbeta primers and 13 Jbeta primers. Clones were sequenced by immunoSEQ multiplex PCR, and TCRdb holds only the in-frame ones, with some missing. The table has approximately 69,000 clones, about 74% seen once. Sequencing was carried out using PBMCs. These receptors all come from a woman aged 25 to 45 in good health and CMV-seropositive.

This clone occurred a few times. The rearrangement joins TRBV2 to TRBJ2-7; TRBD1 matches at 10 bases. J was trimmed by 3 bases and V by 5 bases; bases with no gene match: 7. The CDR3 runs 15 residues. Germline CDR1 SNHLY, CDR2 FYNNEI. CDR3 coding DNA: TGTGCCAGCAGTCCTATCGGGACAGGGGTCTACGAGCAGTACTTC. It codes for CASSPIGTGVYEQYF.

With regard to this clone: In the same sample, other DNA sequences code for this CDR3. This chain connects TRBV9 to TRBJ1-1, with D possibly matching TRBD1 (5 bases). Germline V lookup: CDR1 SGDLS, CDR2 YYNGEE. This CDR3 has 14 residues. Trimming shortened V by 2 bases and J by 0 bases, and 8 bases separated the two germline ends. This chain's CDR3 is CASSVGGMNTEAFF. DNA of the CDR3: TGTGCCAGCAGCGTCGGGGGGATGAACACTGAAGCTTTCTTT.

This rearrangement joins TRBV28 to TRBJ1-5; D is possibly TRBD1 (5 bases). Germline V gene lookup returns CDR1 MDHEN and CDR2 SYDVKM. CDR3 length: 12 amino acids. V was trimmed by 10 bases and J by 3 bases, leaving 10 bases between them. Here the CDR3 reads CAMGPNNQPQHF. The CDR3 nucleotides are TGTGCCATGGGGCCTAACAATCAGCCCCAGCATTTT.

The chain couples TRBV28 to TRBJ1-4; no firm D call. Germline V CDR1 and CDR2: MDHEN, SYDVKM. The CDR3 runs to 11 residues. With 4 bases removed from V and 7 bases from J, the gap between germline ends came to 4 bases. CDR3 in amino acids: CASSYSEKLFF. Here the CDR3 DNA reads TGTGCCAGCAGTTACAGTGAAAAACTGTTTTTT.

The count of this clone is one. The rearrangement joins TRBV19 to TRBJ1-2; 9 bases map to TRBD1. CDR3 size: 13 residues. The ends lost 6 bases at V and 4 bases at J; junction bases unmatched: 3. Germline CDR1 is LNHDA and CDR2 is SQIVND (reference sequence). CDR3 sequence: CASRTGGGYGYTF. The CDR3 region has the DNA TGTGCCAGTAGAACAGGGGGCGGCTATGGCTACACCTTC.

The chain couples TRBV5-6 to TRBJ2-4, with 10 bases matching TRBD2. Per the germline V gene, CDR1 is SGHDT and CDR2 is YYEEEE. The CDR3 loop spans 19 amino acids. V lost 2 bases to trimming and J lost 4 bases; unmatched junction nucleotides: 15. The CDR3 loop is CASSFKSLAGEGSKNIQYF. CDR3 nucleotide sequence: TGTGCCAGCAGCTTTAAGTCTCTAGCGGGAGAGGGTTCGAAAAACATTCAGTACTTC. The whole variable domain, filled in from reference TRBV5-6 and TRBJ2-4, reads DAGVTQSPTHLIKTRGQQVTLRCSPKSGHDTVSWYQQALGQGPQFIFQYYEEEERQRGNFPDRFSGHQFPNYSSELNVNALLLGDSALYLCASSFKSLAGEGSKNIQYFGAGTRLSVL.

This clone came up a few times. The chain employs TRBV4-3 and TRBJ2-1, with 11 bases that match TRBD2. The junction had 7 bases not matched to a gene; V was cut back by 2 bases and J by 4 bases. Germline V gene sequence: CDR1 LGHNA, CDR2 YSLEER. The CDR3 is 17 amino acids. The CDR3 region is CASSQWVAGGYYNEQFF. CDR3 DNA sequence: TGCGCCAGCAGCCAATGGGTAGCGGGAGGGTATTACAATGAGCAGTTCTTC.

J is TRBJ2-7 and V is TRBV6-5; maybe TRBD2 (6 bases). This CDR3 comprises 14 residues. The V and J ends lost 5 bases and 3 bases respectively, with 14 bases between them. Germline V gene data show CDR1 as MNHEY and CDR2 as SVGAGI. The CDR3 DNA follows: TGTGCCAGCAGTCGAGCGGGTACCTACTACGAGCAGTACTTC. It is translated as CASSRAGTYYEQYF.

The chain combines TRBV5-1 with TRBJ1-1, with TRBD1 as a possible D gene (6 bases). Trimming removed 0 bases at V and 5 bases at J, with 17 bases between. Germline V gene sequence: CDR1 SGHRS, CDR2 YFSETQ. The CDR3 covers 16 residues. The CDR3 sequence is CASSLATNRVGTEAFF. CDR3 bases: TGCGCCAGCAGCTTGGCCACCAACAGGGTGGGGACTGAAGCTTTCTTT.

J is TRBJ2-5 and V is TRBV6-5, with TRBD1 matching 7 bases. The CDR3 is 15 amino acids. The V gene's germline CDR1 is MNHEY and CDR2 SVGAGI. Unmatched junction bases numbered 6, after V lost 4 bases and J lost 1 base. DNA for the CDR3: TGTGCCAGCAGTTTGGACAGGAAGATCCAAGAGACCCAGTACTTC. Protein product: CASSLDRKIQETQYF.

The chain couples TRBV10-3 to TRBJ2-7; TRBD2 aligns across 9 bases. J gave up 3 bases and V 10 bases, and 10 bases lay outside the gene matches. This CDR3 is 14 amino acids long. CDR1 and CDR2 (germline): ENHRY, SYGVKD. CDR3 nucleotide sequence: TGTGCCAGGGGAGGCTGGCGGGAGGGCTACGAGCAGTACTTC. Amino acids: CARGGWREGYEQYF.

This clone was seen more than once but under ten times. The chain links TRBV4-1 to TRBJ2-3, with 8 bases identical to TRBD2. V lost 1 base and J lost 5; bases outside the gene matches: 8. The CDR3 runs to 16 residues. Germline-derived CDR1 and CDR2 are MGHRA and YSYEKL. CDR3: CASSQGLILAGDTQYF. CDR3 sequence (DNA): TGCGCCAGCAGCCAAGGTTTAATTCTAGCGGGAGATACGCAGTATTTT.

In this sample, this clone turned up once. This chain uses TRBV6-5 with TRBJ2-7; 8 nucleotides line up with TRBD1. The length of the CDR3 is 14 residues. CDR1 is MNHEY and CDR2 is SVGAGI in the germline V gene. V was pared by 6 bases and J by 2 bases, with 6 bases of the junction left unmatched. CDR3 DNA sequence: TGTGCCAGCAGCCAGGACAGGGCAACCTACGAGCAGTACTTC. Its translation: CASSQDRATYEQYF.